The clone carrying this T cell receptor beta chain was detected once. The CDR3 is made up of 14 amino acids. V shed 4 bases and J shed 4 bases, with 13 bases lying between them. From germline, CDR1 is SGHVS and CDR2 FQNEAQ. This entry belongs to a study of blood T cell repertoires in COVID-19. Here immunoSEQ multiplex PCR was the method, and the copy in TCRdb shows in-frame clones only, minus some. Among 77,000 or so clones listed, more than 60% were seen once. Sample: peripheral blood. The TCR was taken from a woman older than 75 with active or convalescent COVID-19. The V call is TRBV7-8, the J call TRBJ1-2, with a tentative D call TRBD1 (5 bases). CDR3 protein: CASSSETVSYGYTF. CDR3 nucleotide sequence: TGTGCCAGCAGCTCTGAGACAGTATCCTATGGCTACACCTTC.